The 25 T cell receptor gamma chains given below trace back to one sample, sequenced in a study of gamma-delta T cells after stem cell transplantation. TCRdb re-analyzed the RT-PCR reads via CATT. The sample holds some 1,500 gamma-chain clones, over 15% seen once. The sample was gamma-delta T cells. These receptors originate from a human donor. It is not recorded whose cells these are; they may come from a transplant donor.

In this sample, this clone turned up a few times. V gene TRGV4 combines with J gene TRGJP1. This CDR3 is built from 14 residues. Germline CDR1 is EGSTGY and CDR2 is YDSYTSSV. The trim removed 4 bases at V and 2 bases at J, leaving 4 bases unmatched. CDR3 DNA sequence: TGTGCCACCTGGGAACCAACCACTGGTTGGTTCAAGATATTT. Translated, it gives CATWEPTTGWFKIF.

Regarding this clone: The junction differs from germline at one of its ends, possibly a read error. This sequence joins TRGV8 and TRGJ1 or TRGJ2. The germline CDR1 and CDR2 sequences are VENAVY and YDSYNSRV. The CDR3 has 14 amino acids. The CDR3 coding sequence is TGTGCTACCTGGGATAGTTATGGTTATTATAAGAAACTCTTT. It encodes CATWDSYGYYKKLF.

This clone was seen only once. Since a much larger clone is just one base distant, this may be a read error. The CDR3 reads CATWDGPGYYKTLF. CDR3 in DNA: TGTGCCACCTGGGACGGGCCGGGCTATTATAAGACACTCTTT. The chain couples TRGV2 to TRGJ1 or TRGJ2. This CDR3 spans 14 amino acids. CDR1 is EGSNGY and CDR2 is YDSYNSKV in the germline V gene.

About this clone itself: It differs at one base from a far larger clone, so likely a read error. The rearrangement uses TRGV9 and TRGJ1 or TRGJ2. Germline V CDR1 and CDR2: GITISATS, ISYDGTV (reference sequence). V lost 0 bases, J lost 4 bases, and 0 bases stayed unmatched. This CDR3 has 12 residues. The CDR3 sequence: CALWEVYYKKLF. The CDR3 DNA is TGTGCCTTGTGGGAGGTGTATTATAAGAAACTCTTT.

Written as DNA, the CDR3 is TGTGCCACCTGGGACGGGCTCGAGAAACTCTTT. Its protein product is CATWDGLEKLF. The V gene is TRGV2, the J gene TRGJ1 or TRGJ2. Germline CDR1 reads EGSNGY; CDR2 reads YDSYNSKV. The CDR3 length is 11 residues. J was trimmed by 11 bases and V by 0 bases; bases with no gene match: 4.

The chain carries TRGV8 and TRGJ1 or TRGJ2. Germline trimming cut 1 base from V and 7 bases from J; bases unmatched to any gene: 7. Germline assignment: CDR1 VENAVY and CDR2 YDSYNSRV. The CDR3 is 13 amino acids. The CDR3 bases are TGTGCCACCTGGGATAGCCAAGAGTATAAGAAACTCTTT. As protein: CATWDSQEYKKLF.

This clone is termed medium-sized. The chain uses TRGV3 and TRGJP1. CDR3 size: 16 residues. The ends lost 0 bases at V and 1 base at J; junction bases unmatched: 5. Germline V gene data show CDR1 as VTNTFY and CDR2 as YDVSTARD (reference sequence). CDR3 sequence: CATWDRLSTTGWFKIF. CDR3 sequence (DNA): TGTGCCACCTGGGACAGGCTGAGTACCACTGGTTGGTTCAAGATATTT.

The chain recombines TRGV3 with TRGJP1. The CDR3 covers 14 residues. The germline gives CDR1 VTNTFY, CDR2 YDVSTARD (reference sequence). Germline trimming cut 3 bases from V and 12 bases from J; bases unmatched to any gene: 13. The CDR3 is CATWDGPPHGFKIF. CDR3 coding DNA: TGTGCCACCTGGGACGGTCCCCCCCACGGGTTCAAGATATTT.

This clone appeared a few times. This sequence joins TRGV3 and TRGJ1 or TRGJ2. Germline values: CDR1 VTNTFY, CDR2 YDVSTARD (reference sequence). This CDR3 has 14 residues. J lost 13 bases, V lost 5 bases, and 20 bases had no gene match. The DNA of the CDR3 is TGTGCCACCTGGGGTCTGCAGGGCCATGTCAATAAACTCTTT. Translating it yields CATWGLQGHVNKLF.

The CDR3 region is CATWDGLGKLF. Written as DNA, the CDR3 is TGTGCCACCTGGGATGGGCTGGGGAAACTCTTT. V and J are TRGV4 and TRGJ1 or TRGJ2. CDR3 length equals 11 residues. Germline-derived CDR1 and CDR2 are EGSTGY and YDSYTSSV. V lost 0 bases and J lost 12; bases outside the gene matches: 5.

This clone was counted only a few times. Since a much larger clone is just one base distant, this may be a read error. Other DNA sequences in the sample encode the same CDR3. The chain uses TRGV4 and TRGJ1 or TRGJ2. J was trimmed by 5 bases and V by 4 bases; bases with no gene match: 2. Germline V gives CDR1 EGSTGY, CDR2 YDSYTSSV. The CDR3 spans 11 residues. CDR3 bases: TGTGCCACCTGGGACGATTATAAGAAACTCTTT. This encodes CATWDDYKKLF.

By proportion, this clone is large (0.1 to 1%). The chain uses TRGV2 and TRGJ1 or TRGJ2. The V segment lost 0 bases and the J segment 6 bases; nucleotides outside the gene matches: 5. The CDR3 has 13 residues. CDR1 and CDR2 from the germline V gene are EGSNGY and YDSYNSKV. CDR3 in DNA: TGTGCCACCTGGGACGGGCCGGGTTATAAGAAACTCTTT. Residues: CATWDGPGYKKLF.

This clone is labeled large (0.1 to 1%). One end of the junction varies from germline; a read error may be responsible. The V gene is TRGV8, the J gene TRGJ1 or TRGJ2. CDR1 VENAVY and CDR2 YDSYNSRV come from the germline V gene. This CDR3 has 11 residues. The CDR3 sequence: CATWDYYKKLF. CDR3 nucleotide sequence: TGTGCCACCTGGGATTACTATAAGAAACTCTTT.

This clone counts as large (0.1 to 1%). The chain is built from TRGV9 and TRGJ1 or TRGJ2. CDR3 length equals 13 residues. With 0 bases clipped from V and 1 base from J, the junction kept 0 bases outside the gene matches. CDR1 and CDR2 (germline): GITISATS, ISYDGTV (reference sequence). CDR3 DNA sequence: TGTGCCTTGTGGGAGGTGAATTATTATAAGAAACTCTTT. This encodes CALWEVNYYKKLF.

This sequence joins TRGV3 and TRGJP2. The ends lost 0 bases at V and 5 bases at J; junction bases unmatched: 12. This CDR3 contains 17 residues. Germline CDR1 reads VTNTFY; CDR2 reads YDVSTARD (reference sequence). CDR3 loop: CATWDRQSRESDWIKTF. The CDR3 DNA reads as TGTGCCACCTGGGACAGGCAGTCCCGGGAAAGTGATTGGATCAAGACGTTT.

The gene calls are TRGV3 and TRGJ1 or TRGJ2. After removal of 3 bases from V and 4 bases from J, the junction contained 9 bases not matched to a gene. Per the germline V gene, CDR1 is VTNTFY and CDR2 is YDVSTARD (reference sequence). The CDR3 length is 14 residues. The CDR3 is CATWDFPGYYKKLF. CDR3 DNA sequence: TGTGCCACCTGGGACTTCCCCGGGTATTATAAGAAACTCTTT.

About this clone itself: This clone may be a read error of a much larger clone one base away. The rearrangement links TRGV5P to TRGJ1 or TRGJ2. TRGV5P represents a pseudogene. The CDR3 is 14 residues long. CDR3 loop: CATWVFPNYYKKLF. The CDR3 DNA follows: TGTGCCACCTGGGTCTTCCCGAATTATTATAAGAAACTCTTC.

This clone was seen more than once but under ten times. One end of the junction varies from germline; a read error may be responsible. The sample contains more than one DNA sequence encoding this CDR3. The rearrangement uses TRGV8 and TRGJ1 or TRGJ2. Per the germline V gene, CDR1 is VENAVY and CDR2 is YDSYNSRV. The CDR3 loop spans 12 amino acids. CDR3 sequence: CATWDPPYKKLF. Written as DNA, the CDR3 is TGTGCTACCTGGGATCCGCCCTATAAGAAACTCTTT.

By frequency in the sample, this clone is large. The chain links TRGV3 to TRGJP. Trimming at V came to 0 bases and at J to 4 bases, leaving 0 bases not matched to a gene. From germline, CDR1 is VTNTFY and CDR2 YDVSTARD (reference sequence). This CDR3 spans 16 amino acids. The CDR3 region is CATWDRQELGKKIKVF. The DNA for the CDR3 is TGTGCCACCTGGGACAGGCAAGAGTTGGGCAAAAAAATCAAGGTATTT.

This clone is categorized as medium-sized. Within the sample, other DNA sequences also encode this same CDR3. This sequence joins TRGV8 and TRGJ1 or TRGJ2. CDR1 and CDR2 from the germline V gene are VENAVY and YDSYNSRV. This CDR3 contains 12 residues. Trimming took 3 bases from V and 7 from J; bases not matched to a gene: 6. The CDR3, as DNA: TGTGCCACCTGGGATCCGCCCTATAAGAAACTCTTT. It translates to CATWDPPYKKLF.

Of note for this clone: The sample holds other DNA sequences that translate to the same CDR3. This chain uses TRGV3 with TRGJ1 or TRGJ2. CDR1 and CDR2 from the germline V gene are VTNTFY and YDVSTARD (reference sequence). After removal of 0 bases from V and 7 bases from J, the junction contained 6 bases not matched to a gene. The CDR3 has 13 amino acids. CDR3 region: CATWDRPEYKKLF. As DNA, the CDR3 is TGTGCCACCTGGGACAGGCCGGAGTATAAGAAACTCTTT.

Concerning this clone: It may be a read error: a sequence one base away is much more abundant. The chain couples TRGV9 to TRGJP. The CDR3 is 15 residues long. The V gene's germline CDR1 is GITISATS and CDR2 ISYDGTV (reference sequence). This chain's CDR3 is CALWEQELGEKIKVF. Here the CDR3 DNA reads TGTGCCTTGTGGGAGCAAGAGTTGGGCGAAAAAATCAAGGTATTT.

About this clone itself: A much more abundant neighbour one base away suggests this may be a read error. As DNA, the CDR3 is TGTGCCTCCTGGGACGGGGATTATTATAAGAAACTCTTT. It encodes CASWDGDYYKKLF. The V and J genes are TRGV2 and TRGJ1 or TRGJ2. The CDR3 is made up of 13 amino acids. Germline assignment: CDR1 EGSNGY and CDR2 YDSYNSKV.

Only a few counts were recorded for this clone. A read error may be the cause here, since a much bigger clone is one base away. The chain combines TRGV8 with TRGJ1 or TRGJ2. The CDR3 has 9 amino acids. Per the germline V gene, CDR1 is VENAVY and CDR2 is YDSYNSRV. The CDR3 loop reads CAAWDKKLF. The CDR3 DNA sequence: TGTGCCGCCTGGGATAAGAAACTCTTT.

Remarks on this clone: One junction end disagrees with the germline gene, perhaps due to a read error. This chain links TRGV4 with TRGJ1 or TRGJ2. The CDR3 runs to 15 residues. Germline CDR1 EGSTGY, CDR2 YDSYTSSV. The CDR3: CATWDGPLDYYKTLF. DNA of the CDR3: TGTGCCACCTGGGATGGGCCTTTAGATTATTATAAGACACTCTTT.